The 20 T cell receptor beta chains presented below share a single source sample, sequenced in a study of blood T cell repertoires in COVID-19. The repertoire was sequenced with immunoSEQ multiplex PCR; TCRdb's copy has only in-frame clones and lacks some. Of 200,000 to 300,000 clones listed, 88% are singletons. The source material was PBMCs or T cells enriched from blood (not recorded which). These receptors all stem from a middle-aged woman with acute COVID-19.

Here the CDR3 DNA reads TGTGCCATCAGACGACTACTAGCGGGAGGCCCCTACTACGAGCAGTACTTC. Its protein is CAIRRLLAGGPYYEQYF. The chain combines TRBV10-3 with TRBJ2-7; 12 bases are a match to TRBD2. The J segment lost 3 bases and the V segment lost 6 bases, leaving 12 bases of the junction unmatched. The CDR3 has 17 amino acids. CDR1 is ENHRY, CDR2 SYGVKD, per germline.

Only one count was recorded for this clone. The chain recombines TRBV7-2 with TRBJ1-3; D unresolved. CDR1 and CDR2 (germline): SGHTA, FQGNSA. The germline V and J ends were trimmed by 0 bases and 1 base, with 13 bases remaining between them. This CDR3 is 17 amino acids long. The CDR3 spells CASSLAAGELSGNTIYF. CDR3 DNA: TGTGCCAGCAGCTTAGCGGCAGGCGAGCTTTCTGGAAACACCATATATTTT. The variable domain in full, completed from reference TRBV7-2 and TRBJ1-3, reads GAGVSQSPSNKVTEKGKDVELRCDPISGHTALYWYRQSLGQGLEFLIYFQGNSAPDKSGLPSDRFSAERTGGSVSTLTIQRTQQEDSAVYLCASSLAAGELSGNTIYFGEGSWLTVV.

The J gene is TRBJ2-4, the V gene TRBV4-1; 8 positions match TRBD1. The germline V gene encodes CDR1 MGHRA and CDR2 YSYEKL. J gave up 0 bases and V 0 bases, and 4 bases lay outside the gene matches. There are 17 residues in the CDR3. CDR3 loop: CASSQDQGAIAKNIQYF. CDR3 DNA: TGCGCCAGCAGCCAAGATCAGGGGGCGATAGCCAAAAACATTCAGTACTTC.

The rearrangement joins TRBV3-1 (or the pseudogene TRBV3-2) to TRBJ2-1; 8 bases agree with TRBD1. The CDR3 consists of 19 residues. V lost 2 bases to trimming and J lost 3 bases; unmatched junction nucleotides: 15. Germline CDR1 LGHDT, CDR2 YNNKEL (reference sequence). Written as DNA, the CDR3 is TGTGCCAGCAGCCAACCTGGACAGGGAGACTGGATCCGCTACAATGAGCAGTTCTTC. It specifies CASSQPGQGDWIRYNEQFF.

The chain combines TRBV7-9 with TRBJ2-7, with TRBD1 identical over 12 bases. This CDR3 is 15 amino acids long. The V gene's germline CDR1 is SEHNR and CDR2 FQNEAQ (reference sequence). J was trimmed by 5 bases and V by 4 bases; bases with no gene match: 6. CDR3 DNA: TGTGCCAGCAGCTCGACCGGGACAGGGGGCGACGAGCAGTACTTC. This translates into CASSSTGTGGDEQYF.

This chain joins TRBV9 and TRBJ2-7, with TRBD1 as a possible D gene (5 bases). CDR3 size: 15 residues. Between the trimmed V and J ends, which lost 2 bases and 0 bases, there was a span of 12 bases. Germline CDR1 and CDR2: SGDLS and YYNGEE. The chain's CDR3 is CASSVGTGLSYEQYF. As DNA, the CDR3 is TGTGCCAGCAGCGTCGGAACAGGTCTCTCCTACGAGCAGTACTTC. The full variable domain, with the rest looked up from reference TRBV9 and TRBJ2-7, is DSGVTQTPKHLITATGQRVTLRCSPRSGDLSVYWYQQSLDQGLQFLIQYYNGEERAKGNILERFSAQQFPDLHSELNLSSLELGDSALYFCASSVGTGLSYEQYFGPGTRLTVT.

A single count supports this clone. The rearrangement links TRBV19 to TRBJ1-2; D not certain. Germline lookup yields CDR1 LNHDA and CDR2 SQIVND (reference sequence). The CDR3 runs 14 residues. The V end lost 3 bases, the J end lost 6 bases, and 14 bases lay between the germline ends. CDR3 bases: TGTGCCAGTAGTATCGTTTCGGGAATTGATGGCTACACCTTC. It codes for CASSIVSGIDGYTF.

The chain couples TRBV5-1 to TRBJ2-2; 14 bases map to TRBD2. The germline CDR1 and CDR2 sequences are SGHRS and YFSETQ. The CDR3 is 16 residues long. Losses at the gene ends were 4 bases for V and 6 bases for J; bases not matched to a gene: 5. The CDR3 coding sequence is TGCGCCAGCAGCCCGGGACTAGCGGGAGTTCCCGGGGAGCTGTTTTTT. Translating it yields CASSPGLAGVPGELFF.

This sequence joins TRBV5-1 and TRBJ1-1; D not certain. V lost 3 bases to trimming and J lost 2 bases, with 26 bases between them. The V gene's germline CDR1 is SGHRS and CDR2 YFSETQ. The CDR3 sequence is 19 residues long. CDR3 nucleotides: TGCGCCAGCAGCTCGGCTTTTGGAGGACCGGAACGGGGTAACACTGAAGCTTTCTTT. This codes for CASSSAFGGPERGNTEAFF.

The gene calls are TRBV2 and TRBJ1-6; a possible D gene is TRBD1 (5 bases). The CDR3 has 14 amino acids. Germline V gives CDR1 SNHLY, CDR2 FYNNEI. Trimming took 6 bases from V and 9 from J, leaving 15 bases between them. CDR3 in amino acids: CASRTRVVGSPLHF. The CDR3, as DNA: TGTGCCAGCAGAACCAGGGTGGTGGGTTCACCCCTCCACTTT.

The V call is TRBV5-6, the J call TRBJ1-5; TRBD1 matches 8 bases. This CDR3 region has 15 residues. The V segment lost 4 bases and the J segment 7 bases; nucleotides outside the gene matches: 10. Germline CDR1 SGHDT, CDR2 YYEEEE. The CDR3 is CASSDQGAAQQPQHF. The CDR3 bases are TGTGCCAGCAGCGACCAGGGGGCAGCACAACAGCCCCAGCATTTT. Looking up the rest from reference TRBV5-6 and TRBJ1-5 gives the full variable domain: DAGVTQSPTHLIKTRGQQVTLRCSPKSGHDTVSWYQQALGQGPQFIFQYYEEEERQRGNFPDRFSGHQFPNYSSELNVNALLLGDSALYLCASSDQGAAQQPQHFGDGTRLSIL.

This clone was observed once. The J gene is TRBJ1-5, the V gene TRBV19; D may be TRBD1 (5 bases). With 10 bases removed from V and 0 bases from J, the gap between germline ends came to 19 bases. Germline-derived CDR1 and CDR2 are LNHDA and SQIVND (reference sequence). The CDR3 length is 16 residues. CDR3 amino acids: CAISGGLINSNQPQHF. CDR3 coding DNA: TGTGCCATCTCGGGGGGACTGATTAATAGCAATCAGCCCCAGCATTTT.

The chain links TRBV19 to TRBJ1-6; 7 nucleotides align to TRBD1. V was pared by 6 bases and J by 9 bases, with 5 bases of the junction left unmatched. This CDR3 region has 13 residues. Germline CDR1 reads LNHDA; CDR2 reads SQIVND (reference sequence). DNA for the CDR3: TGTGCCAGTAGCGACAGGGAAGGTTCACCCCTCCACTTT. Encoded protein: CASSDREGSPLHF.

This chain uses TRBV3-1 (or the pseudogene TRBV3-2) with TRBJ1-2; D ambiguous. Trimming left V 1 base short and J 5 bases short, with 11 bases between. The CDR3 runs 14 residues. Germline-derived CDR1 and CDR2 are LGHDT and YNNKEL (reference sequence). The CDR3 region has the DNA TGTGCCAGCAGCCAAGTCTTCGGGGTTTATGGCTACACCTTC. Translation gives CASSQVFGVYGYTF.

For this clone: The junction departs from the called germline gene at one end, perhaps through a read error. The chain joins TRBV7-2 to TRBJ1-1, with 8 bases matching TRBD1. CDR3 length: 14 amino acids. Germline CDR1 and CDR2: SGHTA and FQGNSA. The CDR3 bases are TGTGCCAGCAGCTCCCGGACAGGGAACCCTGAAGCTTTCTTT. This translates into CASSSRTGNPEAFF. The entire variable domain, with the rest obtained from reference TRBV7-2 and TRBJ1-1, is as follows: GAGVSQSPSNKVTEKGKDVELRCDPISGHTALYWYRQSLGQGLEFLIYFQGNSAPDKSGLPSDRFSAERTGGSVSTLTIQRTQQEDSAVYLCASSSRTGNPEAFFGQGTRLTVV.

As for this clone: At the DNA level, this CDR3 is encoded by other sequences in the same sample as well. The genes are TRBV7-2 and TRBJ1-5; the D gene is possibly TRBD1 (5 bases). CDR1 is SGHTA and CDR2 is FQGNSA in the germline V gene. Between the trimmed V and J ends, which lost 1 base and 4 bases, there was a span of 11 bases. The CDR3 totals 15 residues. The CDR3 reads CASSLVGGSNQPQHF. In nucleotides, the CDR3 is TGTGCCAGCAGCTTAGTGGGGGGGTCAAATCAGCCCCAGCATTTT.

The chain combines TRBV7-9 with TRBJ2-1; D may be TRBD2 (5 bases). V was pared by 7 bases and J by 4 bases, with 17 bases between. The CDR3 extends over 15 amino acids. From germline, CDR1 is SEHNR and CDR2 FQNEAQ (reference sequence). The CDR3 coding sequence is TGTGCCAGCACCTTTGGGCGGGCTCGTTACAATGAGCAGTTCTTC. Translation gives CASTFGRARYNEQFF. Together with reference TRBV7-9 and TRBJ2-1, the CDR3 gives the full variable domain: DTGVSQNPRHKITKRGQNVTFRCDPISEHNRLYWYRQTLGQGPEFLTYFQNEAQLEKSRLLSDRFSAERPKGSFSTLEIQRTEQGDSAMYLCASTFGRARYNEQFFGPGTRLTVL.

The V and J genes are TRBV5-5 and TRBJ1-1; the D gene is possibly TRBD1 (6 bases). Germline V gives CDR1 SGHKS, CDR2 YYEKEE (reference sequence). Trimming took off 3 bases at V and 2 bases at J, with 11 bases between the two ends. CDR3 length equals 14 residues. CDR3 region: CASSWARGNTEAFF. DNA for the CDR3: TGTGCCAGCAGCTGGGCCAGGGGAAACACTGAAGCTTTCTTT.

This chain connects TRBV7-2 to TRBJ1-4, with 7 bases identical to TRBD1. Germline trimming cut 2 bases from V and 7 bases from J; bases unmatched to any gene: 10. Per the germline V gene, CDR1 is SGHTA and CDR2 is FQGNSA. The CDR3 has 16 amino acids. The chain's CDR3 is CASSLLSTGTAEKLFF. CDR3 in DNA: TGTGCCAGCAGCTTACTTAGTACCGGGACAGCTGAAAAACTGTTTTTT.

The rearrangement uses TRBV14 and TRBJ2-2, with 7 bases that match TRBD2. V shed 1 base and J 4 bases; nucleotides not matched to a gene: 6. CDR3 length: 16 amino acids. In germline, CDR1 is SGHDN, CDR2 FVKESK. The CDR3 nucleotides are TGTGCCAGCAGCCAAGTCGGCGGGAGTCCCACCGGGGAGCTGTTTTTT. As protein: CASSQVGGSPTGELFF.